This TCR beta chain came from a study of CD8 T cells in ankylosing spondylitis. Broader study findings: Earlier literature documents some of the motif variants in reactive arthritis synovial fluid and blood. Clones linked with disease were CD8+ and fairly uncommon in the peripheral blood. Characteristic, it appeared, of ankylosing spondylitis blood was a TCR beta motif of eight or nine highly homologous variants. In ankylosing spondylitis patients, matched synovial fluid reportedly showed significant enrichment of disease-linked clones.

This clonotype came up a few times. Its specificity is not known. V was shortened by 5 bases and J by 4 bases, with 9 bases between the two germline ends. The CDR3 consists of 13 residues. TCR beta libraries were made by quantitative 5'-RACE with molecular barcodes. TCRdb recomputed calls from the 5' RACE reads with MiXCR, one row per CDR3 protein. The profile shows roughly 220,000 distinct CDR3 sequences, roughly 18% of them singletons. The clonotype comes from a male donor with ankylosing spondylitis. Material for sequencing was blood, either unsorted or a sorted T cell fraction (not recorded which). The chain combines TRBV12-3 or TRBV12-4 with TRBJ2-1; the D is unclear. The CDR3 spells CASSRLGYNEQFF. In DNA, the CDR3 is TGTGCCAGCAGTCGTCTTGGTTACAATGAGCAGTTCTTC.